This record looks at one T cell receptor beta chain sequence and its context. The specificity of this receptor is unknown. No qualities accompany the bases; no much larger clone lies one base away. This specimen comes from a study of blood T cell repertoires in COVID-19 (TCRdb year 2020). Some background on the complete study: The collaborator samples originated in the United States, Italy and Spain and spanned the acute and convalescent phases of COVID-19. The material from the prospective study consisted of cDNA or gDNA derived from T cells, B-cell-depleted T cells, or PBMCs. Subjects who had been exposed to COVID-19, were actively infected with it, or had recovered from it provided the deeply sampled blood TCRbeta repertoires that made up the dataset. The repertoires were released in a freely available public database intended as a resource for research on the immune response to SARS-CoV-2. Samples were obtained from the ongoing ImmuneRACE study (first 160 participants) and from roughly 1,300 subjects provided by 6 global collaborators. Sample metadata almost always included a de-identified subject ID, COVID-19 status, age in years and sex. Where available, HLA class I and class II types were taken from metadata supplied by the sample provider and were not determined by assay-based typing.

Overall study outcomes, separate from this receptor: How much clinical and demographic metadata was included differed by source and by participant, and the metadata was provided uncurated.

Participants in the prospective study were enrolled through a virtual design, were aged 18 to 89 years, and lived in 20 to 30 United States geographic areas. Cohort assignment in the prospective study relied on participant-reported clinical history from a screening survey and a study questionnaire. In the prospective study, mobile phlebotomists collected whole blood, serum and a nasopharyngeal or oropharyngeal swab from each participant. Additional blood draws and questionnaires over an approximately two-month period could optionally be provided by prospective study participants. Prospective study blood samples were shipped either frozen or at room temperature before DNA extraction. The immunoSEQ Assay, a bias-controlled multiplex PCR, was used to amplify TCRbeta CDR3 regions from genomic DNA. In the paper's pipeline: Nucleated cell counts per sample were estimated from amplification of reference gene primers within the assay. To quantify the absolute abundance of each unique TCRbeta CDR3 rearrangement, sequence reads were collapsed and filtered. Productive Simpson clonality was computed per sample as the square root of Simpson's diversity index over productive rearrangements. Sourced from immuneACCESS, this table was stored by TCRdb with only in-frame sequences that have V and J called. A share of the clones is absent; for the studies checked, an unresolved V gene accounts for under half, and the remainder has no known explanation. That table supplies the V and J calls and clone size; D and trimming were determined from the DNA. For this sample the table gives some 170,000 clones, of which over 75% were detected only once. Around 1.2% of the sample is held by the ten biggest clonotypes.

From the cysteine up to the phenylalanine, the CDR3 has a length of 16 residues. The sequence is cut down to CDR3 DNA, 48 bases in frame from base 1. The germline V gene supplies CDR1 MNHNS and CDR2 SASEGT. V loses 0 bases, J loses 2 bases, and the germline ends lie 14 bases apart. Sequenced: PBMCs or T cells enriched from blood (not recorded which). The chain is made from TRBV6-1 and TRBJ2-7; no D gene can be assigned with confidence. The TCR was taken from a human donor with acute COVID-19. The donor label of this sample is uncertain. Read as DNA, the sequence is TGTGCCAGCAGTGAAGCAGAGCGAAAGCGAACCTACGAGCAGTACTTC. This sequence encodes CASSEAERKRTYEQYF.